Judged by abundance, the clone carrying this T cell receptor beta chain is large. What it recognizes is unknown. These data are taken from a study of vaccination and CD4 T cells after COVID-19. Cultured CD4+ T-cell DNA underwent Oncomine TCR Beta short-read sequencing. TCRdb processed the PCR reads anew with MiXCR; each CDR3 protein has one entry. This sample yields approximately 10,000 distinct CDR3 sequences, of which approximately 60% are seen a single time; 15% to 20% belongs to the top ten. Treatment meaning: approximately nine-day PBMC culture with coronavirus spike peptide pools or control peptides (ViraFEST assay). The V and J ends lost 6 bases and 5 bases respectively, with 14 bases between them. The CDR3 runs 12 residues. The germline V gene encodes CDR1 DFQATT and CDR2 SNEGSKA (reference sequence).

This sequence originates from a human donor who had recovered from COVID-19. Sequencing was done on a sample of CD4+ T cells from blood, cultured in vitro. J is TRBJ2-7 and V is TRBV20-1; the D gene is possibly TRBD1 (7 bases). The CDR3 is CSATDREDEQYF. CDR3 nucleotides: TGCAGTGCAACAGACAGGGAGGACGAGCAGTACTTC.